Below, 24 T cell receptor beta chains from the same sample are listed, as sequenced in a study of spatial heterogeneity in lung cancer. Time point denoted: blood at routine non-recurrence follow-up after resection. TCRdb redid the calling of the 5' RACE reads with MiXCR, one entry per CDR3 protein. The sample includes roughly 99,000 distinct CDR3 sequences, around 19% seen only once; the top ten take 21%. The specimen comprised PBMCs, sampled at follow-up. The receptors were gathered from a male donor with early-stage non-small cell lung cancer.

Only one count was recorded for this clonotype. The chain combines TRBV7-2 with TRBJ2-1; no definite D call. Trimming removed 4 bases from V and 9 bases from J, with 16 bases in between. The germline V gene encodes CDR1 SGHTA and CDR2 FQGNSA. This CDR3 is 14 amino acids long. CDR3 amino acids: CASSSPFRGTEQFF. CDR3 nucleotides: TGTGCCAGCAGCTCCCCCTTTAGAGGAACTGAGCAGTTCTTC. Complete variable domain (other parts from reference TRBV7-2 and TRBJ2-1): GAGVSQSPSNKVTEKGKDVELRCDPISGHTALYWYRQSLGQGLEFLIYFQGNSAPDKSGLPSDRFSAERTGGSVSTLTIQRTQQEDSAVYLCASSSPFRGTEQFFGPGTRLTVL.

This sequence joins TRBV10-3 and TRBJ2-3; weak D call: TRBD1 (5 bases). This CDR3 contains 13 residues. Germline loops: CDR1 ENHRY, CDR2 SYGVKD. V was clipped by 4 bases and J by 5 bases, with 10 bases between them. The DNA for the CDR3 is TGTGCCATCAGTGGGACACAGGTAGATACGCAGTATTTT. The encoded protein is CAISGTQVDTQYF.

A few counts support this clonotype. The rearrangement joins TRBV12-3 or TRBV12-4 to TRBJ1-2; TRBD1 matches at 11 bases. V gave up 6 bases and J gave up 8 bases; unmatched junction bases: 2. The CDR3 is made up of 12 amino acids. As DNA, the CDR3 is TGTGCCAGCAGCTGGACAGGGGGCGGCTACACCTTC. Its protein product is CASSWTGGGYTF.

This clonotype was recorded at least ten times. The chain carries TRBV7-2 and TRBJ2-2, with D perhaps TRBD2 (5 bases). The CDR3 is 15 residues long. The V and J ends lost 5 bases and 0 bases respectively, with 10 bases between them. From germline, CDR1 is SGHTA and CDR2 FQGNSA. CDR3: CASSGRVANTGELFF. The CDR3, as DNA: TGTGCCAGCAGCGGGCGGGTCGCGAACACCGGGGAGCTGTTTTTT.

The chain recombines TRBV7-6 with TRBJ2-2; D call uncertain. V was pared by 3 bases and J by 4 bases, with 15 bases between. The CDR3 sequence is 16 residues long. The germline CDR1 and CDR2 sequences are SGHVS and FNYEAQ. As DNA, the CDR3 is TGTGCCAGCAGCTTTATAACATCTCTCGGCACCGGGGAGCTGTTTTTT. Its translation: CASSFITSLGTGELFF.

The J gene is TRBJ2-3, the V gene TRBV7-2; D is perhaps TRBD1 (6 bases). The V gene lost 4 bases and the J gene lost 7 bases, with 9 bases spanning the gap. Germline loops: CDR1 SGHTA, CDR2 FQGNSA. The CDR3 is made up of 12 amino acids. The CDR3 DNA sequence: TGTGCCAGCAGCTCAACAGGGAATACGCAGTATTTT. It encodes CASSSTGNTQYF.

The J gene is TRBJ2-1, the V gene TRBV11-2, with a weak D call TRBD1 (6 bases). This CDR3 has 15 amino acids. V lost 2 bases, J lost 9 bases, and 17 bases lay in between. Germline-derived CDR1 and CDR2 are SGHAT and FQNNGV. The CDR3 sequence: CASSLINQGMIEQFF. CDR3 coding DNA: TGTGCCAGCAGCTTAATTAATCAGGGGATGATTGAGCAGTTCTTC.

In DNA form, the CDR3 reads TGTGCCAGCAGCCGAAATCCGGGAAGCGGGGGGGCCTATGATACGCAGTATTTT. Amino acid sequence: CASSRNPGSGGAYDTQYF. The gene calls are TRBV4-2 and TRBJ2-3; 10 nucleotides agree with TRBD2. The germline CDR1 and CDR2 sequences are LGHNA and YNFKEQ. Trimming at V came to 4 bases and at J to 6 bases, leaving 16 bases not matched to a gene. CDR3 size: 18 residues.

This clonotype was seen repeatedly, ten times or more. The chain couples TRBV20-1 to TRBJ2-1; D unclear. The germline CDR1 and CDR2 sequences are DFQATT and SNEGSKA (reference sequence). This CDR3 contains 12 residues. With 4 bases removed from V and 6 bases from J, the gap between germline ends came to 10 bases. In nucleotides, the CDR3 is TGCAGTGCTAATAAGGAGAGCAATGAGCAGTTCTTC. Translation gives CSANKESNEQFF.

The chain recombines TRBV7-9 with TRBJ2-1; 13 bases match TRBD2. V trimming: 6 bases; J trimming: 2 bases; junction bases outside the gene matches: 4. The CDR3 covers 16 residues. Germline-derived CDR1 and CDR2 are SEHNR and FQNEAQ (reference sequence). The chain's CDR3 is CASRTTSGGAYNEQFF. Written as DNA, the CDR3 is TGTGCCAGCAGAACCACTAGCGGGGGGGCCTACAATGAGCAGTTCTTC.

This clonotype was seen ten or more times. The chain employs TRBV4-1 and TRBJ1-2; D remains unclear. The CDR3 loop spans 13 amino acids. The V and J ends lost 4 bases and 1 base respectively, with 7 bases between them. The germline CDR1 and CDR2 sequences are MGHRA and YSYEKL. Written as DNA, the CDR3 is TGCGCCAGCAGCCCCAGGAGTAACTATGGCTACACCTTC. Its translation is CASSPRSNYGYTF.

The chain carries TRBV6-1 and TRBJ2-3, with 12 bases fitting TRBD2. Trimming cost V 7 bases and J 4 bases; bases outside gene matches: 9. CDR1 is MNHNS, CDR2 SASEGT, per germline. CDR3 length: 16 amino acids. The CDR3 here is CASKVLASGRADTQYF. CDR3 nucleotides: TGTGCCAGCAAAGTGCTCGCTAGCGGGAGGGCAGATACGCAGTATTTT.

V and J are TRBV24-1 and TRBJ2-3, with D tentatively TRBD2 (7 bases). V lost 6 bases, J lost 5 bases, and 17 bases lay in between. Per germline, CDR1 KGHDR and CDR2 SFDVKD. The CDR3 extends over 15 amino acids. As DNA, the CDR3 is TGTGCCACCAGTAATTCGCGGGGGCAGGTAGATACGCAGTATTTT. Translated, it gives CATSNSRGQVDTQYF.

This clonotype occurred a few times. The chain carries TRBV12-3 or TRBV12-4 and TRBJ2-5, with D tentatively TRBD1 or TRBD2 (5 bases each). This CDR3 region has 16 residues. Trimming left V 5 bases short and J 4 bases short, with 20 bases between. For the CDR3, the DNA is TGTGCCAGCAGTGCCCCTTTAGAGGGGAGATTAGAGACCCAGTACTTC. This translates into CASSAPLEGRLETQYF.

This clonotype was counted a few times. CDR3 sequence (DNA): TGCGCCAGCAGCTCGCCCCAGGACAGGGGAACAGATACGCAGTATTTT. Translation gives CASSSPQDRGTDTQYF. The V and J genes are TRBV5-1 and TRBJ2-3; 9 bases fit TRBD1. J lost 3 bases, V lost 3 bases, and 8 bases had no gene match. The germline V gene has CDR1 SGHRS and CDR2 YFSETQ. CDR3 length: 16 residues.

This clonotype was counted a few times. The chain recombines TRBV9 with TRBJ2-3, with 9 bases that match TRBD2. Germline V CDR1 and CDR2: SGDLS, YYNGEE. V was pared by 0 bases and J by 4 bases, with 9 bases of the junction left unmatched. This CDR3 region has 17 residues. This CDR3 reads CASSVVSRGGAADTQYF. CDR3 DNA: TGTGCCAGCAGCGTAGTATCGCGGGGGGGTGCTGCAGATACGCAGTATTTT. Together with reference TRBV9 and TRBJ2-3, the CDR3 gives the full variable domain: DSGVTQTPKHLITATGQRVTLRCSPRSGDLSVYWYQQSLDQGLQFLIQYYNGEERAKGNILERFSAQQFPDLHSELNLSSLELGDSALYFCASSVVSRGGAADTQYFGPGTRLTVL.

This sequence joins TRBV5-4 and TRBJ2-3; TRBD2 might be the D (5 bases). The CDR3 extends over 11 amino acids. CDR1 is SGHNT, CDR2 YYREEE, per germline (reference sequence). The V end was cut by 4 bases, the J end by 11 bases, with 11 bases between. CDR3 bases: TGTGCCAGCAGCCGTGGAGGTATGCAGTATTTT. Amino acid sequence: CASSRGGMQYF. Looking up the rest from reference TRBV5-4 and TRBJ2-3 gives the full variable domain: ETGVTQSPTHLIKTRGQQVTLRCSSQSGHNTVSWYQQALGQGPQFIFQYYREEENGRGNFPPRFSGLQFPNYSSELNVNALELDDSALYLCASSRGGMQYFGPGTRLTVL.

This clonotype came up a few times. The chain joins TRBV2 to TRBJ2-2; 8 bases agree with TRBD2. CDR1 is SNHLY, CDR2 FYNNEI, per germline. The junction had 3 bases not matched to a gene; V was cut back by 6 bases and J by 0 bases. The CDR3 consists of 15 residues. The CDR3 loop is CASRSGGANTGELFF. The CDR3 DNA reads as TGTGCCAGCAGGAGCGGGGGAGCGAACACCGGGGAGCTGTTTTTT.

CDR3 bases: TGTGCCACCCGAACCTGGGAGGGGGCACCGAGCTCCTACGAGCAGTACTTC. Translating gives CATRTWEGAPSSYEQYF. The V and J genes are TRBV27 and TRBJ2-7, with D perhaps TRBD1 or TRBD2 (7 bases each). V dropped 10 bases and J dropped 0 bases, with 25 bases sitting between them. The germline gives CDR1 MNHEY, CDR2 SMNVEV (reference sequence). The CDR3 is made up of 17 amino acids.

The chain employs TRBV15 and TRBJ2-2; D call uncertain. The CDR3 runs 13 residues. Trimming cost V 1 base and J 4 bases, with 4 bases left between them. The germline CDR1 and CDR2 sequences are LNHNV and YYDKDF (reference sequence). The CDR3 region is CATSRGTTGELFF. CDR3 nucleotide sequence: TGTGCCACCAGCAGAGGGACCACCGGGGAGCTGTTTTTT.

This clonotype was observed a few times. The chain carries TRBV10-3 and TRBJ1-2; perhaps TRBD1 as D (5 bases). The V and J ends lost 2 bases and 5 bases respectively, with 9 bases between them. The germline V gene has CDR1 ENHRY and CDR2 SYGVKD. The CDR3 totals 13 residues. The CDR3 DNA sequence: TGTGCCATCAGTGAGGAGGCAGGGTATGGCTACACCTTC. This gives the protein CAISEEAGYGYTF.

In its sample, this clonotype was seen many times. V is TRBV6-2 or TRBV6-3 and J is TRBJ2-5; no clear D gene. This CDR3 contains 13 residues. The V gene's germline CDR1 is MNHEY and CDR2 SVGEGT. Between the trimmed V and J ends, which lost 7 bases and 0 bases, there was a span of 9 bases. The DNA of the CDR3 is TGTGCCAGCATCCCGCGGTACCAAGAGACCCAGTACTTC. It encodes CASIPRYQETQYF.

This chain connects TRBV5-1 to TRBJ1-1; TRBD1 matches at 7 bases. Trimming cost V 0 bases and J 5 bases; bases outside gene matches: 10. The CDR3 runs to 16 residues. Germline loops: CDR1 SGHRS, CDR2 YFSETQ. CDR3 residues: CASSLGNRQGGTEAFF. The CDR3 DNA reads TGCGCCAGCAGCTTGGGAAACCGACAGGGAGGGACTGAAGCTTTCTTT.

The chain couples TRBV2 to TRBJ1-1, with D unresolved. The germline V gene encodes CDR1 SNHLY and CDR2 FYNNEI. V lost 5 bases and J 8 bases, leaving 9 bases between the germline ends. The CDR3 has 11 residues. The CDR3 DNA is TGTGCCAGCAGTCTGAAGTCGGAAGCTTTCTTT. This translates into CASSLKSEAFF.